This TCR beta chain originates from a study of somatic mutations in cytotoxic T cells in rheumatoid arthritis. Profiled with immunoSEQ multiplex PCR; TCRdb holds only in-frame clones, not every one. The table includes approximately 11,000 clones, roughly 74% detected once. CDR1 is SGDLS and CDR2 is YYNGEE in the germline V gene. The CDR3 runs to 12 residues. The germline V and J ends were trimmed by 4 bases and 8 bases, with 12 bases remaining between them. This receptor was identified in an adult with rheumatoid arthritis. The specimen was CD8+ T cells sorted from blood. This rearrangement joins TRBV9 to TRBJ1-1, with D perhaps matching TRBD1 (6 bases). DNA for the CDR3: TGTGCCAGCAGCCCAGGGGTGGCGGAAGCTTTCTTT. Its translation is CASSPGVAEAFF.